A selection of T cell receptor beta chains follows, all from one sample in a study of PD-L1 blockade in urothelial cancer. This table comes from immunoSEQ multiplex PCR, and its TCRdb copy is limited to in-frame clones, with some not included. The table shows some 22,000 clones, with under 95% occurring only once. This specimen was PBMCs, taken around atezolizumab (anti-PD-L1) treatment. These receptors were taken from a woman aged 55 to 70 with urothelial cancer. CDR3s leave out the opening cysteine and the closing phenylalanine or tryptophan. The order of the fields is CDR3 protein, V gene, clone size, J gene, CDR3 length. Clone size is not always given. Where it is, it says once, few, many or a class for expanded clones.

ASSMTGMNTEAF TRBV19 - TRBJ1-1 12
ASSNGQGVDEQF TRBV10-1 - TRBJ2-1 12
ASSVDGSTDTQY TRBV9 once TRBJ2-3 12
ASSEGGRALRRGLEQY TRBV2 - TRBJ2-7 16
ASSLVERSRGYEQY TRBV18 once TRBJ2-7 14
ASSSGQGGRDTQY TRBV28 - TRBJ2-3 13
ASSYSPGGRQPQH TRBV6-5 once TRBJ1-5 13
SVELAGDEQF TRBV29-1 - TRBJ2-1 10
ASSQARSGRDEQY TRBV14 - TRBJ2-7 13
SVDSGEGKV TRBV29-1 - TRBJ2-1 9
SVGDRFYGYT TRBV29-1 - TRBJ1-2 10